Below are 18 T cell receptor beta chains sequenced from a single sample in a study of CD8+ T cells in alopecia areata (dated 2018 in TCRdb). According to the study, the label for this sample's time point signals: about 4 weeks on oral tofacitinib. This specimen's treatment or condition label, per the study, means: oral pan-JAK inhibitor, 5-10 mg twice daily. The receptor library was made with the immunoSEQ multiplex PCR assay. RNA was extracted from all samples and reverse transcribed into cDNA, which served as template for TCR sequencing. In its TCRdb copy, this immuneACCESS table keeps in-frame sequences only and misses some clones. Where compared with another copy, unresolved V genes explain less than half of these, and the others have no known cause. Here the sample has over 85,000 clones; roughly three fifths occur a single time. The ten most abundant clones make up about 14% of the sample.

The sequenced sample was CD8+ T cells sorted from blood, obtained at week 4, from a patient treated with tofacitinib. The receptors shown here come from a human donor with alopecia areata.

This clone was observed a few times. The gene calls are TRBV5-6 and TRBJ2-2; D gene uncertain. Trimming took 2 bases from V and 1 from J, leaving 3 bases between them. Germline V gene lookup returns CDR1 SGHDT and CDR2 YYEEEE. The CDR3 sequence is 13 residues long. CDR3: CASSFKNTGELFF. CDR3 nucleotide sequence: TGTGCCAGCAGCTTCAAGAACACCGGGGAGCTGTTTTTT.

J is TRBJ2-5 and V is TRBV25-1; tentative D call: TRBD2 (6 bases). Deletions cut 2 bases from V and 2 bases from J, with 9 bases between. Per the germline V gene, CDR1 is MGHDK and CDR2 is SYGVNS. The CDR3 is 14 amino acids. The CDR3 sequence is CASSEGGSQETQYF. The CDR3 nucleotides read TGTGCCAGCAGTGAAGGAGGGAGTCAAGAGACCCAGTACTTC.

V gene TRBV7-9 combines with J gene TRBJ2-1; 8 bases match TRBD2. V lost 4 bases, J lost 4 bases, and 9 bases stayed unmatched. The CDR3 consists of 16 residues. The V gene's germline CDR1 is SEHNR and CDR2 FQNEAQ (reference sequence). Here the CDR3 DNA reads TGTGCCAGCAGCTCTACTAGCGGCACACATTACAATGAGCAGTTCTTC. It is translated as CASSSTSGTHYNEQFF.

This clone was seen a few times. The chain links TRBV4-1 to TRBJ1-2, with 9 bases fitting TRBD1. The ends lost 4 bases at V and 7 bases at J; junction bases unmatched: 4. The CDR3 consists of 13 residues. Germline loops: CDR1 MGHRA, CDR2 YSYEKL. The CDR3 here is CASSPQGAGGYTF. For the CDR3, the DNA is TGCGCCAGCAGCCCACAGGGGGCAGGTGGCTACACCTTC.

Only a few counts were recorded for this clone. The chain carries TRBV27 and TRBJ2-7; a possible D gene is TRBD1 (6 bases). V was clipped by 4 bases and J by 3 bases, with 13 bases between them. The germline V gene has CDR1 MNHEY and CDR2 SMNVEV (reference sequence). The CDR3 is made up of 14 amino acids. Here the CDR3 DNA reads TGTGCCAGCAGTTCCCCGGGACACATCTACGAGCAGTACTTC. This sequence encodes CASSSPGHIYEQYF.

This chain links TRBV28 with TRBJ1-2; D may be TRBD1 (6 bases). Trimming cost V 7 bases and J 6 bases, with 15 bases left between them. The CDR3 has 13 residues. CDR1 and CDR2 (germline): MDHEN, SYDVKM. The CDR3 reads CASNPRGADGYTF. For the CDR3, the DNA is TGTGCCAGCAATCCACGGGGGGCGGATGGCTACACCTTC.

The genes are TRBV27 and TRBJ2-1; D remains unclear. The CDR3 has 16 amino acids. Germline V gene lookup returns CDR1 MNHEY and CDR2 SMNVEV (reference sequence). The V end was cut by 5 bases, the J end by 1 base, with 15 bases between. The CDR3 loop is CASSELPGGSYNEQFF. CDR3 DNA: TGTGCCAGCAGTGAACTACCCGGCGGTTCCTACAATGAGCAGTTCTTC.

This rearrangement joins TRBV29-1 to TRBJ1-2; 10 positions agree with TRBD1. CDR3 length: 13 amino acids. After removal of 7 bases from V and 3 bases from J, the junction contained 5 bases not matched to a gene. Germline CDR1 SQVTM, CDR2 ANQGSEA. The CDR3 DNA reads TGCAGCGCCCGGGACAGGGGAGACTATGGCTACACCTTC. It specifies CSARDRGDYGYTF.

This sequence joins TRBV4-1 and TRBJ2-3; no clear D gene. There are 13 residues in the CDR3. Per germline, CDR1 MGHRA and CDR2 YSYEKL. Trimming pared 6 bases from V and 0 bases from J, leaving 7 bases between. CDR3 sequence reads: CASRAESTDTQYF. DNA for the CDR3: TGCGCCAGCAGGGCGGAGAGCACAGATACGCAGTATTTT.

The gene calls are TRBV5-6 and TRBJ2-7, with D possibly being TRBD1 or TRBD2 (5 bases each). The germline gives CDR1 SGHDT, CDR2 YYEEEE. This CDR3 spans 13 amino acids. The V end lost 6 bases, the J end lost 9 bases, and 19 bases lay between the germline ends. The CDR3 loop reads CASTSWGSAVQYF. The CDR3 DNA follows: TGTGCCAGCACGAGTTGGGGGTCAGCGGTGCAGTACTTC.

This chain joins TRBV7-8 and TRBJ2-3, with unresolved D. CDR3 length: 13 amino acids. Deletions cut 2 bases from V and 4 bases from J, with 7 bases between. From germline, CDR1 is SGHVS and CDR2 FQNEAQ. The DNA for the CDR3 is TGTGCCAGCAGCTTAATCTTCTCAGATACGCAGTATTTT. Amino acids: CASSLIFSDTQYF.

This clone was detected a few times. J is TRBJ2-5 and V is TRBV30, with no clear D. Trimming cost V 2 bases and J 5 bases, with 12 bases left between them. This CDR3 is built from 13 residues. Germline V gene data show CDR1 as GTSNPN and CDR2 as SVGIG (reference sequence). The CDR3 loop reads CAWSSGVMETQYF. The CDR3 DNA follows: TGTGCCTGGAGTAGTGGCGTGATGGAGACCCAGTACTTC.

V usage is TRBV5-4 and J usage is TRBJ2-1; 8 bases agree with TRBD2. The V gene's germline CDR1 is SGHNT and CDR2 YYREEE (reference sequence). The length of the CDR3 is 15 residues. The V segment lost 5 bases and the J segment 7 bases; nucleotides outside the gene matches: 11. CDR3 DNA sequence: TGTGCCAGCAGAGTGGTGGCTAGCGGGCTAAATGAGCAGTTCTTC. Its translation: CASRVVASGLNEQFF.

This chain joins TRBV7-2 and TRBJ2-7; 8 bases agree with TRBD2. Trimming at V came to 3 bases and at J to 2 bases, leaving 3 bases not matched to a gene. CDR1 and CDR2 (germline): SGHTA, FQGNSA. The CDR3 is 14 amino acids. The CDR3 coding sequence is TGTGCCAGCAGCTTTGCGGGGGGAGCCTACGAGCAGTACTTC. Protein sequence: CASSFAGGAYEQYF.

The chain has TRBV7-9 and TRBJ2-7, with D perhaps matching TRBD2 (6 bases). This CDR3 comprises 15 residues. V lost 2 bases and J 7 bases, leaving 18 bases between the germline ends. Germline values: CDR1 SEHNR, CDR2 FQNEAQ (reference sequence). The CDR3 sequence: CASSLLDGSGEEQYF. Written as DNA, the CDR3 is TGTGCCAGCAGCTTACTCGATGGTTCGGGGGAAGAGCAGTACTTC.

The J gene is TRBJ1-1, the V gene TRBV4-1, with TRBD1 as a possible D gene (6 bases). The CDR3 is made up of 16 amino acids. Trimming took off 4 bases at V and 4 bases at J, with 19 bases between the two ends. The germline V gene encodes CDR1 MGHRA and CDR2 YSYEKL. Here the CDR3 DNA reads TGCGCCAGCAGCCCTCTGCCCCAGGGGCCGGCCACTGAAGCTTTCTTT. Protein product: CASSPLPQGPATEAFF.

This clone was detected a few times. The chain uses TRBV5-4 and TRBJ2-1; possible D gene TRBD2, 6 bases. Germline CDR1 SGHNT, CDR2 YYREEE (reference sequence). This CDR3 is built from 14 residues. Trimming removed 2 bases from V and 6 bases from J, with 12 bases in between. The CDR3 region is CASSFIGGSNEQFF. In nucleotides, the CDR3 is TGTGCCAGCAGCTTCATTGGGGGGTCCAATGAGCAGTTCTTC.

The chain combines TRBV5-6 with TRBJ2-7; the D gene is possibly TRBD1 (5 bases). Germline-derived CDR1 and CDR2 are SGHDT and YYEEEE. The CDR3 has 14 amino acids. The V and J ends lost 0 bases and 4 bases respectively, with 11 bases between them. This CDR3 reads CASSLEGFGYEQYF. The CDR3 DNA sequence: TGTGCCAGCAGCTTGGAGGGGTTTGGATACGAGCAGTACTTC.